Listed below are T cell receptor beta chains from one sample, sequenced in a study of lymphopenia after photon versus proton radiotherapy. Sequencing was performed with immunoSEQ multiplex PCR; in TCRdb, only in-frame clones are kept and a portion is missing. The table records 25,000 to 30,000 clones, around 83% of them present only once. The starting material was peripheral blood, obtained from a patient treated with photon-based radiotherapy. These receptors were taken from a woman in her forties or fifties with pancreatic cancer. The CDR3 runs from the conserved cysteine through the conserved F or W. The D gene is left open where the match is weak. Clone size is given for some rows only: seen once, a few or many times, or a class if the clone is expanded.

TRBJ1-2	TRBV4-1	NA	NA	TGCGCCAGCAGCCAAGAAGTAGGCAGGCAGGGAATCGGCTACACCTTC	CASSQEVGRQGIGYTF
TRBJ2-5	TRBV11-1	NA	NA	TGTGCCAGCAGCCCCATAGGCCAAGGTTGGGGAGAGACCCAGTACTTC	CASSPIGQGWGETQYF
TRBJ1-1	TRBV28	NA	NA	TGTGCCAGCAGTTTACCGAATCTCATGAACACTGAAGCTTTCTTT	CASSLPNLMNTEAFF
TRBJ2-7	TRBV9	NA	NA	TGTGCCAGCAGCGGCGAAGAGGGGTTAAGGAAGCAGTACTTC	CASSGEEGLRKQYF
TRBJ2-3	TRBV9	NA	NA	TGTGCCAGCAGCGTATCGGGGGACTCCACAGATACGCAGTATTTT	CASSVSGDSTDTQYF
TRBJ2-3	TRBV7-6	NA	NA	TGTGCCAGCAGCTTATGGTCCACAGATACGCAGTATTTT	CASSLWSTDTQYF
TRBJ1-2	TRBV2	NA	NA	TGTGCCAGCAGTGAAAGCGGGGTGGCAGGCTACACCTTC	CASSESGVAGYTF
TRBJ1-2	TRBV6-5	NA	TRBD1	TGTGCCAGCAGTAGACAGGGGAGAGGAACCTATGGCTACACCTTC	CASSRQGRGTYGYTF
TRBJ1-4	TRBV18	NA	NA	TGTGCCAGCTCATCTAATGAAAAACTGTTTTTT	CASSSNEKLFF
TRBJ2-2	TRBV29-1	NA	TRBD1	TGCAGCGCCAGGACAGGGGGGCACGGGGAGCTGTTTTTT	CSARTGGHGELFF
TRBJ2-5	TRBV19	NA	TRBD1	TGTGCCAGTAGTTTGACAGGGAATGGAGAGACCCAGTACTTC	CASSLTGNGETQYF
TRBJ1-2	TRBV5-4	NA	NA	TGTGCCAGCAGCTTGGGACTGGGCGGGAATGGCTACACCTTC	CASSLGLGGNGYTF
TRBJ2-7	TRBV7-3	few	TRBD1	TGTGCCAGCAGCCCGCAGGGTGGGACAGGGGGCGAGTCCTACGAGCAGTACTTC	CASSPQGGTGGESYEQYF
TRBJ2-1	TRBV29-1	NA	TRBD2	TGCAGCGTTCAGGGAGCGGGAGGCGGGACCTACAATGAGCAGTTCTTC	CSVQGAGGGTYNEQFF
TRBJ1-4	TRBV5-4	NA	TRBD1	TGTGCCAGCAGCCAAGGGACAGGAAATGAAAAACTGTTTTTT	CASSQGTGNEKLFF
TRBJ1-5	TRBV7-2	NA	NA	TGTGCCAGCAGCCCCTCTGGGGACGGCAAATATAGCAATCAGCCCCAGCATTTT	CASSPSGDGKYSNQPQHF
TRBJ1-5	TRBV29-1	NA	TRBD1	TGCAGCGTTGGGGGGACAGGGGTGCAGCCCCAGCATTTT	CSVGGTGVQPQHF
TRBJ2-1	TRBV5-8	NA	NA	TGTGCCAGCAGCGTAAGCGGTTACTCCTACAATGAGCAGTTCTTC	CASSVSGYSYNEQFF
TRBJ2-5	TRBV7-2	NA	NA	TGTGCCAGCAGCTTAGCGGGGTACCAAGAGACCCAGTACTTC	CASSLAGYQETQYF
TRBJ2-1	TRBV5-1	NA	TRBD2	TGCGCCAGCAGCTATAGCGGGAGTTACTACAATGAGCAGTTCTTC	CASSYSGSYYNEQFF
TRBJ2-3	TRBV6-4	NA	TRBD2	TGTGCCAGCAGTGAGAGGACTAGCAGAACAGATACGCAGTATTTT	CASSERTSRTDTQYF
TRBJ2-2	TRBV10-1	NA	NA	TGCGCCAGCAGAGACTCGAGGGGCGGGGAGCTGTTTTTT	CASRDSRGGELFF
TRBJ2-1	TRBV10-3	NA	NA	TGTGCCATCAGTGGTTACAATGAGCAGTTCTTC	CAISGYNEQFF
TRBJ2-3	TRBV7-2	once	TRBD2	TGTGCCAGCAGCTTGGGGAGGGCCGGGTCCGATACGCAGTATTTT	CASSLGRAGSDTQYF
TRBJ1-5	TRBV6-1	NA	NA	TGTGCCAGCAGTGAAACTTGGGACAGCAATCAGCCCCAGCATTTT	CASSETWDSNQPQHF
TRBJ2-3	TRBV30	NA	NA	TGTGCCTGGAGTGGGGGCGGAGATACGCAGTATTTT	CAWSGGGDTQYF
TRBJ1-5	TRBV6-1	NA	NA	TGTGCCAGCAGTGAAGACAGGGTTCCCCAGCATTTT	CASSEDRVPQHF
TRBJ2-2	TRBV6-1	NA	TRBD2	TGTGCCAGCAGTGAGGAGGGACTAGCGGGAGCCGGGGAGCTGTTTTTT	CASSEEGLAGAGELFF
TRBJ1-5	TRBV29-1	NA	TRBD1	TGCAGCGTGGGGACAGCTGCCGATCAGCCCCAGCATTTT	CSVGTAADQPQHF